This is a list of T cell receptor beta chains from one sample in a study of blood T cell repertoires in COVID-19. TCRdb's copy holds only in-frame clones and misses some; the assay was immunoSEQ multiplex PCR. Of approximately 74,000 clones in the sample, roughly 80% are singletons; the top ten hold roughly 4.8%. The sequencing input was peripheral blood. Receptor source: an elderly woman with active or convalescent COVID-19. The CDR3 runs from the conserved cysteine through the conserved F or W. Each record gives: clone size, J gene, D gene, V gene, CDR3 protein, CDR3 DNA. D genes are given only for firm matches. Expanded clones get a size class; other rows say once, few or many, or leave the size out.

>.|TRBJ1-5|.|TRBV5-8
CASTPEGVSNQPQHF
TGTGCCAGCACCCCCGAGGGGGTTTCCAATCAGCCCCAGCATTTT
>.|TRBJ1-1|TRBD1|TRBV19
CASSPQGANTEAFF
TGTGCCAGTAGTCCGCAGGGGGCGAACACTGAAGCTTTCTTT
>.|TRBJ2-5|.|TRBV18
CASSAGSLQTQYF
TGTGCCAGCTCGGCCGGGAGTCTTCAGACCCAGTACTTC
>.|TRBJ2-1|.|TRBV6-6
CASSMNGRANNEQFF
TGTGCCAGCAGTATGAACGGGAGAGCCAACAATGAGCAGTTCTTC
>.|TRBJ2-1|TRBD1|TRBV7-9
CASSSTGTGKGSYNEQFF
TGTGCCAGCAGCTCAACCGGGACAGGGAAGGGCTCCTACAATGAGCAGTTCTTC
>.|TRBJ1-5|TRBD1|TRBV30
CAWSVQGGQAQHF
TGTGCCTGGAGTGTACAGGGGGGGCAGGCCCAGCATTTT
>.|TRBJ1-5|TRBD1|TRBV6-5
CASRQGANQPQHF
TGTGCCAGCAGGCAGGGGGCAAATCAGCCCCAGCATTTT
>.|TRBJ1-2|.|TRBV6-5
CASSPFDRFYGYTF
TGTGCCAGCAGCCCGTTTGATCGGTTCTATGGCTACACCTTC
>.|TRBJ2-1|TRBD2|TRBV11-2
CASSLALSSGSNNEQFF
TGTGCCAGCAGCTTAGCGCTGTCTAGCGGGAGTAACAATGAGCAGTTCTTC
>.|TRBJ1-4|.|TRBV7-2
CASSPSPGATNEKLFF
TGTGCCAGCAGCCCCAGCCCAGGGGCAACTAATGAAAAACTGTTTTTT
>.|TRBJ2-3|TRBD2|TRBV2
CASSVGLSGTDTQYF
TGTGCCAGCAGTGTGGGACTAAGCGGCACAGATACGCAGTATTTT
>.|TRBJ1-2|TRBD1|TRBV30
CAWSAPRDRVCYTF
TGTGCCTGGAGTGCCCCCCGGGACAGGGTATGCTACACCTTC
>.|TRBJ2-2|.|TRBV11-3
CASAGPEPGELFF
TGTGCCTCGGCGGGCCCCGAACCCGGGGAGCTGTTTTTT
>.|TRBJ2-7|TRBD1|TRBV5-1
CASSGGTGAYEQYF
TGCGCCAGCAGCGGCGGGACAGGGGCCTACGAGCAGTACTTC
>.|TRBJ1-2|.|TRBV7-2
CASSLTPSLSGYTF
TGTGCCAGCAGCTTAACCCCCAGTTTGTCCGGCTACACCTTC
>.|TRBJ1-5|.|TRBV2
CASSEGREQPQHF
TGTGCCAGCAGTGAAGGGAGGGAACAGCCCCAGCATTTT
>.|TRBJ2-3|.|TRBV5-1
CASSLDRPTDTQYF
TGCGCCAGCAGCTTGGACAGACCGACAGATACGCAGTATTTT
>.|TRBJ1-1|TRBD1|TRBV11-3
CASSLDPPGTEAFF
TGTGCCAGCAGCTTAGATCCCCCCGGGACAGAGGCTTTCTTT
>.|TRBJ1-2|TRBD1|TRBV18
CASSPGTGFGYTF
TGTGCCAGCTCACCAGGGACAGGGTTTGGCTACACCTTC
>.|TRBJ2-5|TRBD2|TRBV4-1
CASSQIAGQETQYF
TGCGCCAGCAGCCAGATAGCGGGGCAAGAGACCCAGTACTTC
>.|TRBJ2-1|.|TRBV6-5
CASRIVGGNEQFF
TGTGCCAGCCGAATAGTGGGGGGAAATGAGCAGTTCTTC
>.|TRBJ2-7|TRBD2|TRBV5-1
CASSAASGSTYEQYF
TGCGCCAGCAGCGCAGCTAGCGGGTCAACCTACGAGCAGTACTTC
>.|TRBJ1-1|TRBD1|TRBV19
CASSPRGQGGRMNTEAFF
TGTGCCAGTAGTCCCCGGGGGCAGGGGGGAAGGATGAACACTGAAGCTTTCTTT
>.|TRBJ1-5|TRBD1|TRBV5-5
CASSFWTGVVNQPQHF
TGTGCCAGCAGCTTCTGGACAGGGGTGGTCAATCAGCCCCAGCATTTT
>.|TRBJ1-5|.|TRBV19
CASSEGFGNRGNQPQHF
TGTGCCAGTAGTGAGGGTTTCGGTAACCGGGGCAATCAGCCCCAGCATTTT
>.|TRBJ1-3|.|TRBV6-2/TRBV6-3
CASSYSGRTGNTIYF
TGTGCCAGCAGTTACTCGGGCAGAACTGGAAACACCATATATTTT
>.|TRBJ2-2|.|TRBV7-3
CASSLTRGTPGELFF
TGTGCCAGCAGCTTAACCAGGGGAACGCCCGGGGAGCTGTTTTTT
>.|TRBJ2-5|.|TRBV19
CASSGSGQETQYF
TGTGCCAGCAGCGGCAGCGGCCAAGAGACCCAGTACTTC
>.|TRBJ1-2|.|TRBV7-8
CASSRLDSSNYGYTF
TGTGCCAGCAGTAGATTGGACAGCTCTAACTATGGCTACACCTTC
>.|TRBJ2-3|.|TRBV25-1
CASSEGGAVDTQYF
TGTGCCAGCAGTGAAGGGGGGGCTGTAGATACGCAGTATTTT
>.|TRBJ2-7|TRBD2|TRBV7-6
CASSLEAGGTLSYEQYF
TGTGCCAGCAGCTTAGAGGCGGGGGGGACACTCTCCTACGAGCAGTACTTC
>.|TRBJ2-7|.|TRBV7-9
CASSEQQHSYEQYF
TGTGCCAGCAGCGAGCAACAGCACTCCTACGAGCAGTACTTC
>.|TRBJ2-7|.|TRBV28
CASSLYTFGLLGGAYEQYF
TGTGCCAGCAGTTTATATACTTTCGGTTTACTAGGTGGGGCCTACGAGCAGTACTTC
>.|TRBJ1-6|.|TRBV3-1/TRBV3-2
CASSHAVSPLHF
TGTGCCAGCAGCCACGCAGTATCACCCCTCCACTTT
>few|TRBJ2-2|.|TRBV24-1
CATSDSGGLTGELFF
TGTGCCACCAGTGATTCCGGGGGGCTTACCGGGGAGCTGTTTTTT
>.|TRBJ2-2|.|TRBV5-1
CASSPREISAGRAGELFF
TGCGCCAGCAGCCCCAGGGAAATATCAGCGGGTAGGGCCGGGGAGCTGTTTTTT
>.|TRBJ2-4|.|TRBV10-3
CAASQPLGGGLGKNIQYF
TGTGCCGCCTCTCAGCCCTTAGGGGGGGGCTTGGGAAAAAACATTCAGTACTTC
>.|TRBJ1-4|.|TRBV19
CASSIAGEKLFF
TGTGCCAGTAGTATTGCGGGCGAAAAACTGTTTTTT
>.|TRBJ1-5|TRBD1|TRBV19
CATRYSGYRGDQPQHF
TGTGCCACTCGATATTCCGGATACAGGGGGGATCAGCCCCAGCATTTT
>few|TRBJ2-5|.|TRBV14
CASSLSGRTRRETQYF
TGTGCCAGCAGCTTAAGCGGGCGGACACGGAGAGAGACCCAGTACTTC
>.|TRBJ1-1|.|TRBV28
CASSLRGQSEAFF
TGTGCCAGCAGTTTACGTGGGCAGAGTGAAGCTTTCTTT
>few|TRBJ2-7|TRBD1|TRBV6-2/TRBV6-3
CASSYSTVGRGQGAFYEQYF
TGTGCCAGCAGTTACTCCACAGTGGGACGGGGCCAGGGGGCTTTCTACGAGCAGTACTTC
>.|TRBJ1-1|.|TRBV19
CASMLSGINTEAFF
TGTGCCAGTATGCTTTCCGGGATAAACACTGAAGCTTTCTTT
>.|TRBJ2-7|.|TRBV7-2
CASSLDRGGASYEQYF
TGTGCCAGCAGCTTAGACCGCGGCGGGGCCTCCTACGAGCAGTACTTC
>once|TRBJ2-5|TRBD1|TRBV5-1
CASSTTGGRETQYF
TGCGCCAGCAGCACAACAGGGGGGAGAGAGACCCAGTACTTC
>.|TRBJ2-7|TRBD2|TRBV20-1
CSASLAAGDPQYF
TGCAGTGCTAGTCTAGCGGCGGGAGACCCGCAGTACTTC
>.|TRBJ2-2|TRBD2|TRBV7-2
CASSFGGRANTGELFF
TGTGCCAGCAGCTTCGGCGGGAGAGCGAACACCGGGGAGCTGTTTTTT
>once|TRBJ1-3|.|TRBV19
CASSKGGANGNTIYF
TGTGCCAGTAGTAAAGGGGGTGCGAATGGAAACACCATATATTTT
>.|TRBJ1-3|TRBD1|TRBV10-3
CAISYWTGGHSGNTIYF
TGTGCCATCAGTTATTGGACAGGGGGGCACTCTGGAAACACCATATATTTT